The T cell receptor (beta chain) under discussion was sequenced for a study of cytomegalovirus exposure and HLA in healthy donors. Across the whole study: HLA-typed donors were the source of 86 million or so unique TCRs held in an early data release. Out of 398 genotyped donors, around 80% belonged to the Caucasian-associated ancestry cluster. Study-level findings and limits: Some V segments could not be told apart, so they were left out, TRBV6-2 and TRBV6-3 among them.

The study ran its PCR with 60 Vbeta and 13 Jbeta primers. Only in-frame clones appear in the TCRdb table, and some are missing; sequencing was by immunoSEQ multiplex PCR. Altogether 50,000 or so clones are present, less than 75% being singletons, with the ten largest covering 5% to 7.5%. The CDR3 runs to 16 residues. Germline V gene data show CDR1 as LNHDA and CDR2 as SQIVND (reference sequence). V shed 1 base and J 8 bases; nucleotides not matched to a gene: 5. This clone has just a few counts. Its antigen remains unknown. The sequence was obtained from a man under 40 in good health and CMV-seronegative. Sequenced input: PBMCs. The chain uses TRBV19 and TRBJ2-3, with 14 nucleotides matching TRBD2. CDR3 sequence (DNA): TGTGCCAGTAGTATAGGGGGACTAGCGGGAGAAGGTACGCAGTATTTT. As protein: CASSIGGLAGEGTQYF.